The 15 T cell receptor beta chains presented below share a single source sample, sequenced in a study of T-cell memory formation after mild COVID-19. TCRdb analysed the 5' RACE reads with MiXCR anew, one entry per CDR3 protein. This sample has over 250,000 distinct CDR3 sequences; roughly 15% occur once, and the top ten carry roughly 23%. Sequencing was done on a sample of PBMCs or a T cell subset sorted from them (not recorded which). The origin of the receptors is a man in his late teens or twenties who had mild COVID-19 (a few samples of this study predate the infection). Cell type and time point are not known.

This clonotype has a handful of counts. The CDR3 region has the DNA TGTGCCACCAGTGATACCGACAGGGGTGGTGAGCAGTTCTTC. Encoded protein: CATSDTDRGGEQFF. The chain recombines TRBV24-1 with TRBJ2-1; 8 nucleotides agree with TRBD1. This CDR3 has 14 amino acids. V was pared by 3 bases and J by 9 bases, with 6 bases of the junction left unmatched. Germline V gene lookup returns CDR1 KGHDR and CDR2 SFDVKD.

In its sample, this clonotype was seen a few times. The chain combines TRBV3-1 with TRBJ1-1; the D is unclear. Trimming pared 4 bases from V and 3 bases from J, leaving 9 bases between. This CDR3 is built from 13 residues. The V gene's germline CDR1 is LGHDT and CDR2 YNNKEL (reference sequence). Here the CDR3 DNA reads TGTGCCAGCAGCCGGAATGATGACACTGAAGCTTTCTTT. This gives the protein CASSRNDDTEAFF.

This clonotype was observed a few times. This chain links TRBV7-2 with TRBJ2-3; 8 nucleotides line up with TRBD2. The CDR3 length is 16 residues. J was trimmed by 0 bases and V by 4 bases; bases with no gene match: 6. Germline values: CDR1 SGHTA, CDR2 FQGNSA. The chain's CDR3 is CASSSGGPLSTDTQYF. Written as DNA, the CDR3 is TGTGCCAGCAGCTCGGGGGGGCCTCTTAGCACAGATACGCAGTATTTT.

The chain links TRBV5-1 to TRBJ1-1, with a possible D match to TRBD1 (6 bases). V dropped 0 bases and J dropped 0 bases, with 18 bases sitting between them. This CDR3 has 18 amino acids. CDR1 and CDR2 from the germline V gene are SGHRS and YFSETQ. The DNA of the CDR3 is TGCGCCAGCAGCTTGGTCTCGCAGGGGCGACACATGAACACTGAAGCTTTCTTT. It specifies CASSLVSQGRHMNTEAFF.

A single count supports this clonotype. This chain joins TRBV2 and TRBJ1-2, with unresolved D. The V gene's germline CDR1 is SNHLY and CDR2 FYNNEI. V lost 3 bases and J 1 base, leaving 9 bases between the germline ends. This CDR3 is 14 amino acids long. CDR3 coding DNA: TGTGCCAGCAGTGAGAACTTCGTTAACTATGGCTACACCTTC. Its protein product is CASSENFVNYGYTF. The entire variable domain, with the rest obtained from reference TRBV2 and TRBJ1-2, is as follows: EPEVTQTPSHQVTQMGQEVILRCVPISNHLYFYWYRQILGQKVEFLVSFYNNEISEKSEIFDDQFSVERPDGSNFTLKIRSTKLEDSAMYFCASSENFVNYGYTFGSGTRLTVV.

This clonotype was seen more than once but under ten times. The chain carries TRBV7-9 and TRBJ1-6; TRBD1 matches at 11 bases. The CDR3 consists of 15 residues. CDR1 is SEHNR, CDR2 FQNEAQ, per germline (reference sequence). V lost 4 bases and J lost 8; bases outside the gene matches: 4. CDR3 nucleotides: TGTGCCAGCAGCTCTAGGACAGGGGGCGATTCACCCCTCCACTTT. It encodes CASSSRTGGDSPLHF.

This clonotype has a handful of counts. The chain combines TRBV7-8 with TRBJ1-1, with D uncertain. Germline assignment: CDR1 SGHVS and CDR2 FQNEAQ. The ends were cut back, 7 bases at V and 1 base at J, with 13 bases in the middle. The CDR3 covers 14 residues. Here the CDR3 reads CASTSEAGNTEAFF. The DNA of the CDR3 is TGTGCCAGCACTTCCGAGGCGGGGAACACTGAAGCTTTCTTT.

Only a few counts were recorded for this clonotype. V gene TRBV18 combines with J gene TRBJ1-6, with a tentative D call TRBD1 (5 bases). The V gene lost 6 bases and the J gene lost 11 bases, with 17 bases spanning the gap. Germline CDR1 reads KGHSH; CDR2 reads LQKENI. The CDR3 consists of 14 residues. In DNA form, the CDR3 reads TGTGCCAGCTCCGCGGGGACCGCGCAGCCACCCCTCCACTTT. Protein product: CASSAGTAQPPLHF.

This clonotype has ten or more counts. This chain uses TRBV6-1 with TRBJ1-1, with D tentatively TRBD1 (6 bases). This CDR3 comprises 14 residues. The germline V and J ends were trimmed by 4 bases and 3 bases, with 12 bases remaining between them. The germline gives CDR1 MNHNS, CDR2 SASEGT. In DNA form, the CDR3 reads TGTGCCAGCAGTGCGAGACAGGCCGACACTGAAGCTTTCTTT. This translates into CASSARQADTEAFF.

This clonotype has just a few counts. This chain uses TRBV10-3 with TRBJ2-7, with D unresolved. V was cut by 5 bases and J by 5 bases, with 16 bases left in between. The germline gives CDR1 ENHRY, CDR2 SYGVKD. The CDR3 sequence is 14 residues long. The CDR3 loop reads CAISSPAEGNEQYF. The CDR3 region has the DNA TGTGCCATCAGTAGCCCGGCGGAAGGGAACGAGCAGTACTTC.

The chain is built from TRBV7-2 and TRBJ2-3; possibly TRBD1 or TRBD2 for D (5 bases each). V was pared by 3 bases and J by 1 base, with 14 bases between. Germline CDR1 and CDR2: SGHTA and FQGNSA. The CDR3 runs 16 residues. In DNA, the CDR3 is TGTGCCAGCAGCTTGCAGCACGGGGCCGGCACAGATACGCAGTATTTT. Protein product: CASSLQHGAGTDTQYF.

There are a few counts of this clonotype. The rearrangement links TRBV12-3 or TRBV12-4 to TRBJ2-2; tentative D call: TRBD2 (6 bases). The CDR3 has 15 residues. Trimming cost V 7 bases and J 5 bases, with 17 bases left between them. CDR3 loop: CASTQNSGLTGELFF. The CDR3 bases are TGTGCCAGCACCCAAAATAGCGGACTAACCGGGGAGCTGTTTTTT.

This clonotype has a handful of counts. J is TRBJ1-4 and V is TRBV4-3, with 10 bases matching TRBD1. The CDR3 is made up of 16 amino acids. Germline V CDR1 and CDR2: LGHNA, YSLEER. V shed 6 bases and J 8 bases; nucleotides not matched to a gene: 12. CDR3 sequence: CASRPGQGKGGEKLFF. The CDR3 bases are TGCGCCAGCAGGCCGGGACAGGGGAAAGGTGGAGAAAAACTGTTTTTT.

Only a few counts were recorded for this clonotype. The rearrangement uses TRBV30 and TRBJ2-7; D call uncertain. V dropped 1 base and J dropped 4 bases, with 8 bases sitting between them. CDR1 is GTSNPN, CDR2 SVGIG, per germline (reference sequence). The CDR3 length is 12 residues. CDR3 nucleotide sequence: TGTGCCTGGAGTGGGGTGATTTACGAGCAGTACTTC. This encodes CAWSGVIYEQYF.

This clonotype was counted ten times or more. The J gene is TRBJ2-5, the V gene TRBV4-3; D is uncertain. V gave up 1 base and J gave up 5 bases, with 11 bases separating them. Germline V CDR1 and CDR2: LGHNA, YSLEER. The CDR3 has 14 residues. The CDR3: CASSQVPGVETQYF. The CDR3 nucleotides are TGCGCCAGCAGCCAAGTGCCTGGCGTTGAGACCCAGTACTTC.